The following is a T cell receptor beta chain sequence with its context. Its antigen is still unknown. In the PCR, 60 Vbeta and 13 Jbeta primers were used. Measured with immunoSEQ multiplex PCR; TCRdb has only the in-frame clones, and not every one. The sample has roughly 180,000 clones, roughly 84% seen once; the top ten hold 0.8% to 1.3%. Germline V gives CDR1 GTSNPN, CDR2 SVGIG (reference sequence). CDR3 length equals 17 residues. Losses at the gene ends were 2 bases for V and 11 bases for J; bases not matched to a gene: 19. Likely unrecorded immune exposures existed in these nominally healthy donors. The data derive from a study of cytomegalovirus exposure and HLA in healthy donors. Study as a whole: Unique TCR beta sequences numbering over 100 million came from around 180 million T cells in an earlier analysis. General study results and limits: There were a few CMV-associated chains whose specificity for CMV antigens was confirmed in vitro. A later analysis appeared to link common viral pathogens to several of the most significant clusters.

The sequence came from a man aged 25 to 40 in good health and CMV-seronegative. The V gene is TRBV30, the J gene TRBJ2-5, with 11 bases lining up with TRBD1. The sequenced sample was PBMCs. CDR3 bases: TGTGCCTGGAGTACGCAGAGTTTGGGGACAGGGGGTCGGGAGCAGTACTTC. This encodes CAWSTQSLGTGGREQYF.